The subject of this entry is one T cell receptor (beta chain). The specificity of this receptor is unknown. No clone much larger than this one lies a single base away; base qualities are absent. The label giving this sample's time point can be read as: after neoadjuvant nivolumab, at surgical resection. Patients were newly diagnosed with stage II-IVA oral cavity squamous cell carcinoma and had received no prior systemic or radiation treatment. The cohort consisted of patients with HPV-negative, locally advanced oral cavity squamous cell carcinoma. Peripheral blood mononuclear cells were analyzed directly, without maintenance or expansion in culture. The samples were obtained from a longitudinal correlative study of a single-arm phase II trial testing neoadjuvant nivolumab in oral cavity squamous cell carcinoma. Subject-matched pre- and post-treatment PBMCs and tumors from three responders and three non-responders were subjected to genomic DNA-based TCRbeta sequencing. Peripheral blood mononuclear cells were collected once before nivolumab treatment and again after treatment, at the time of surgery. Genomic DNA was isolated from PBMCs using the Maxwell RSC DNA from Cells kit.

This record belongs to a study of neoadjuvant anti-PD-1 for oral cavity cancer (dated by TCRdb to the early 2020s). Study-wide context: Patients mostly received three to four biweekly doses of nivolumab at 3 mg/kg before curative-intent surgical resection. Patients who did not progress were given a fourth nivolumab dose at about day 43 and had definitive surgical resection on days 50-56. Under RECIST 1.1, patients with complete response, partial response or stable disease were classed as responders, and patients with progression were classed as non-responders. The parent correlative cohort included around twelve patients, with an approximately 31% response rate.

What the research found in general, with its limitations: Only a few patients per response group were included in the TCR analyses, and larger cohorts for validation were called for by the authors. Higher pretreatment blood Treg/Th17 ratios correlated with higher pretreatment blood TCRbeta clonality and lower post-treatment tumor TCRbeta clonality. Within PBMCs, T cell clonality (Gini index) was significantly higher in non-responders than responders after neoadjuvant nivolumab.

For deep sequencing of PBMC libraries, mostly about 0.45 ug of input genomic DNA was used, and six replicates were run per sample. The immunoSEQ hsTCRbeta kit was used to prepare TCRbeta libraries, following the manufacturer's instructions. The finished libraries were brought together in one pool at approximately 3.2 nM, which was then read using an Illumina NovaSeq 6000 S4 flow cell. Per the original workflow: The immunoSEQ Analyzer was used for raw data preprocessing and quality control. The analysis was limited to productive rearrangements, and each clonotype was defined by a unique CDR3 amino acid sequence. Repertoire clonality was estimated as the Gini-Simpson index, which was calculated using the R package tcR. Student's t test was used to compare Gini indices, and Pearson correlation was used to assess associations with tumor size change. Held by TCRdb, this immuneACCESS table contains in-frame sequences only and omits some clones. Under half of the omission traces to an unresolved V gene where checked; the cause of the rest is unknown. V, J and clone size are taken as reported in that table, and D and trimming were inferred from the DNA itself. The sample records thousands of clones, more than 60% of which are singletons. The ten largest clones capture under 4.5% of the sample.

This TCR came from a person aged 35 to 85 with oral cavity squamous cell carcinoma. The sample consisted of PBMCs, taken after nivolumab (anti-PD-1) treatment.

CDR3 reads: CSVLPETNYEQYF. The nucleotides are TGCAGCGTTCTTCCAGAGACGAACTACGAGCAGTACTTC. The chain is assembled from TRBV29-1 and TRBJ2-7; too little of a D gene remains to name it. From the cysteine through the phenylalanine, the CDR3 covers 13 amino acids. Just the 39-base CDR3 DNA is kept, in frame starting at base 1. V is reduced by 5 bases and J by 3 bases, leaving a spacing of 14 bases between them. The germline V gene sets CDR1 to SQVTM and CDR2 to ANQGSEA.